The clone carrying this T cell receptor (beta chain) appeared a few times. This entry is derived from a study of blood T cell repertoires in COVID-19. Study-wide background: Samples representing acute and convalescent COVID-19 were sourced from the United States, Italy and Spain. The cDNA or gDNA used as material had been derived from T cells, B-cell-depleted T cells, or PBMCs.

Authors' processing steps: Estimation of nucleated cell counts relied on the amplification of reference gene primers. Measured with immunoSEQ multiplex PCR; TCRdb has only the in-frame clones, and not every one. The V and J calls and clone size come from that table; D and trimming were worked out from the DNA. This sample has some 41,000 clones, with more than 90% found just once. Deletions cut 3 bases from V and 5 bases from J, with 11 bases between. Germline V gene sequence: CDR1 MDHEN, CDR2 SYDVKM. The CDR3 covers 14 residues. This clonotype was sampled from a human donor in a cohort sampled during active COVID-19. This rearrangement joins TRBV28 to TRBJ2-1, with D maybe TRBD1 (5 bases). The sequenced material came from peripheral blood. The chain's CDR3 is CASSFGSRDNEQFF. In DNA, the CDR3 is TGTGCCAGCAGTTTTGGATCCAGGGACAATGAGCAGTTCTTC.